A selection of T cell receptor beta chains follows, all from one sample in a study of CD8 T cells in Susac syndrome. TCRdb passed the immunoSEQ multiplex PCR reads through MiXCR, listing each CDR3 protein once. The sample yields about 94,000 distinct CDR3 sequences, 90% to 95% seen once. The specimen sequenced was CD4+ T cells from PBMCs. Receptors originate from a human donor with Susac syndrome. Each CDR3 is given with its conserved first and last residue. The order of the fields is D gene, clone size, J gene, V gene, CDR3 length, CDR3 protein, CDR3 DNA. A D gene is named only where the DNA matches it firmly. Clone size is given for some rows only: seen once, a few or many times, or a class if the clone is expanded.

>NA|once|TRBJ1-2|TRBV20-1|12
CSARENRDGYTF
TGCAGTGCTAGAGAGAACAGGGATGGCTACACCTTC
>NA|NA|TRBJ2-1|TRBV24-1|13
CATRGVGGNEQFF
TGTGCCACCAGGGGAGTTGGGGGCAATGAGCAGTTCTTC
>NA|NA|TRBJ1-3|TRBV5-1|15
CASSLAASSGNTIYF
TGCGCCAGCAGCTTGGCGGCAAGCTCTGGAAACACCATATATTTT
>NA|NA|TRBJ2-1|TRBV7-9|13
CASSLGRNNEQFF
TGTGCCAGCAGCTTAGGGCGGAACAATGAGCAGTTCTTC
>NA|NA|TRBJ1-5|TRBV2|12
CASTRSGATQHF
TGTGCCAGCACCCGAAGTGGTGCGACCCAGCATTTT
>NA|NA|TRBJ2-5|TRBV3-1|15
CASSQDPTAQETQYF
TGTGCCAGCAGCCAAGATCCGACTGCCCAAGAGACCCAGTACTTC
>NA|NA|TRBJ2-7|TRBV14|15
CASSLRDRPLGEQYF
TGTGCCAGCAGCCTCCGCGACCGTCCCCTCGGCGAGCAGTACTTC
>NA|NA|TRBJ2-1|TRBV3-1|12
CASSQEWTEQFF
TGTGCCAGCAGCCAGGAATGGACAGAGCAGTTCTTC
>TRBD1|NA|TRBJ2-7|TRBV29-1|13
CSVCTGGLNEQYF
TGCAGCGTGTGCACAGGGGGCCTGAACGAGCAGTACTTC
>TRBD1|NA|TRBJ1-1|TRBV20-1|16
CSARLGQGVVNTEAFF
TGCAGTGCTAGATTGGGGCAGGGGGTAGTGAACACTGAAGCTTTCTTT
>NA|NA|TRBJ2-1|TRBV9|13
CASSVGTTNEQFF
TGTGCCAGCAGCGTCGGGACAACCAATGAGCAGTTCTTC
>TRBD1|NA|TRBJ1-4|TRBV3-1|18
CASSQAAPRGGQGEKLFF
TGTGCCAGCAGCCAGGCGGCTCCTCGAGGGGGACAGGGTGAAAAACTGTTTTTT
>NA|NA|TRBJ1-1|TRBV19|12
CASRRGTTEAFF
TGTGCCAGTCGACGGGGCACCACTGAAGCTTTCTTT
>NA|NA|TRBJ1-2|TRBV6-6|11
CASRQSGGYTF
TGTGCCAGCAGACAAAGCGGTGGCTACACCTTC
>NA|NA|TRBJ2-4|TRBV3-1|16
CASSDLKEYQGNIQYF
TGTGCCAGCAGCGATTTAAAAGAGTACCAGGGGAACATTCAGTACTTC
>NA|NA|TRBJ2-2|TRBV9|16
CASSVDTGANTGELFF
TGTGCCAGCAGCGTGGACACCGGCGCGAACACCGGGGAGCTGTTTTTT
>NA|NA|TRBJ1-2|TRBV5-6|11
CASSLGPGYTF
TGTGCCAGCAGCTTGGGTCCTGGCTACACCTTC
>NA|NA|TRBJ2-1|TRBV9|14
CASSARDSFTEQFF
TGTGCCAGCAGCGCCCGGGACTCCTTCACTGAGCAGTTCTTC